This is a list of T cell receptor beta chains from one sample in a study of T cell responses to AZD1222 COVID-19 vaccine. TCRdb keeps only in-frame clones here, not all; method: immunoSEQ multiplex PCR. This sample has 140,000 or so clones, with roughly nine tenths found just once. Sequencing was performed on peripheral blood, taken 28 days after the second AZD1222 dose. Source of these receptors: an adult who received the AZD1222 COVID-19 vaccine. Both conserved end residues are trimmed from each CDR3.

TRBJ2-3 TRBV4-1 ASSRDRGASDTQY
TRBJ2-2 TRBV6-5 ASSYSVTGELF
TRBJ2-2 TRBV23-1 ASSQSVGRDPGELF
TRBJ1-2 TRBV6-2/TRBV6-3 ASSPNYGYT
TRBJ1-1 TRBV5-1 ASSSPPGTGHTEAF
TRBJ2-5 TRBV10-3 AISESGLETQY
TRBJ2-3 TRBV11-3 ASSPRLAVTSTDTQY
TRBJ1-3 TRBV7-2 ASSSPQGAIGNTIY
TRBJ2-7 TRBV12-5 ASGLPPRSGRIPGEQY
TRBJ1-5 TRBV18 ASSPVSQAANQH
TRBJ1-4 TRBV30 AWSVHPGQFATNEKLF
TRBJ1-6 TRBV3-1/TRBV3-2 ASSNRQGRNSPLH
TRBJ2-1 TRBV2 ASSEHGGRVSYNEQF
TRBJ1-2 TRBV18 ASSPEGRAVRGYT
TRBJ2-4 TRBV21-1 ASSKGTGWKNIQY
TRBJ1-3 TRBV30 AWASSGNTIY
- TRBV4-1 ASSHGRRQYNEQF
TRBJ2-3 TRBV7-2 ASSPRGAGNTDTQY
TRBJ2-7 TRBV19 ASSIGQGETYEQY
TRBJ2-1 TRBV27 ASSFGTSGSTDEQF
TRBJ2-1 TRBV4-1 ASSPGLAGGIEQF
TRBJ2-7 TRBV27 ASSSADRASYEQY
TRBJ2-7 TRBV27 ASSLAGPEAEQY
TRBJ1-1 TRBV19 ASSIRTYTEAF
TRBJ2-1 TRBV12-3/TRBV12-4 ASSFTISEQF
TRBJ1-6 TRBV6-6 ASSWSQGYNSPLH
TRBJ2-1 TRBV7-3 ASSFVGDENNEQF
TRBJ1-5 TRBV28 ASSLIFPGQGRDNQPQH
TRBJ2-2 TRBV21-1 ASSKQTGGELF
TRBJ2-1 TRBV18 ASSPPWTSLNEQF
TRBJ1-2 TRBV7-2 ASSTGAGGYT
TRBJ2-5 TRBV6-2/TRBV6-3 ASSDGGSLETQY
TRBJ2-3 TRBV5-5 ASSLVSQGWGTDTQY
TRBJ2-1 TRBV6-5 ASSGLADNEQF
TRBJ2-7 TRBV28 ASSGSARYEQY
TRBJ2-1 TRBV24-1 ATSDLPVREGRGWSF
TRBJ2-1 TRBV19 ASSISVTAKLHNEQF
TRBJ1-1 TRBV30 AWDKGQGQGEAF